The 20 T cell receptor beta chains below all came from one sample that was sequenced in a study of T cell responses to AZD1222 COVID-19 vaccine. Clones were read by immunoSEQ multiplex PCR, and TCRdb kept only the in-frame ones, dropping some. The data hold around 140,000 clones, with approximately 91% observed a single time. The specimen comprised peripheral blood, sampled 28 days after the second AZD1222 dose. These TCRs come from an adult who received the AZD1222 COVID-19 vaccine.

The rearrangement joins TRBV27 to TRBJ2-7, with a tentative D call TRBD2 (6 bases). The length of the CDR3 is 16 residues. V was pared by 2 bases and J by 3 bases, with 17 bases between. CDR1 is MNHEY, CDR2 SMNVEV, per germline (reference sequence). The CDR3, as DNA: TGTGCCAGCAGTTTAATAGGGACTTTTATCGGCTACGAGCAGTACTTC. Its protein product is CASSLIGTFIGYEQYF.

The rearrangement links TRBV28 to TRBJ2-7; 11 bases agree with TRBD2. Trimming removed 8 bases from V and 2 bases from J; junction bases left unmatched: 8. Germline V CDR1 and CDR2: MDHEN, SYDVKM. This CDR3 spans 15 amino acids. The CDR3 region has the DNA TGTGCCAGCGTGCTAGCGGGAGGTGGGGCCTACGAGCAGTACTTC. Its translation: CASVLAGGGAYEQYF.

This clone was seen once. V gene TRBV27 combines with J gene TRBJ1-5; TRBD1 might be the D (6 bases). This CDR3 has 18 amino acids. Germline V CDR1 and CDR2: MNHEY, SMNVEV (reference sequence). V lost 3 bases to trimming and J lost 1 base, with 19 bases between them. In DNA, the CDR3 is TGTGCCAGCAGTTTGTTTTTTCCGGGGGCGTGGAGCAATCAGCCCCAGCATTTT. It encodes CASSLFFPGAWSNQPQHF.

V usage is TRBV12-3 or TRBV12-4 and J usage is TRBJ1-2; TRBD1 might be the D (6 bases). V lost 4 bases, J lost 3 bases, and 6 bases lay in between. This CDR3 is 12 amino acids long. The CDR3 here is CASSWGHYGYTF. The CDR3 nucleotides read TGTGCCAGCAGTTGGGGGCACTATGGCTACACCTTC.

This clone occurred a few times. The rearrangement joins TRBV5-4 to TRBJ2-1; D may be TRBD2 (5 bases). Trimming shortened V by 4 bases and J by 9 bases, and 11 bases separated the two germline ends. Germline V gene data show CDR1 as SGHNT and CDR2 as YYREEE (reference sequence). The CDR3 extends over 12 amino acids. The CDR3 sequence is CASSPVEGEQFF. The CDR3 DNA is TGTGCCAGCAGCCCGGTTGAGGGTGAGCAGTTCTTC.

The chain is built from TRBV19 and TRBJ2-1, with 8 bases matching TRBD2. The CDR3 is made up of 16 amino acids. V was pared by 7 bases and J by 0 bases, with 8 bases of the junction left unmatched. Germline V gene sequence: CDR1 LNHDA, CDR2 SQIVND (reference sequence). This CDR3 is CASTPGGIISYNEQFF. The CDR3 DNA reads TGTGCCAGTACCCCGGGGGGGATTATCTCCTACAATGAGCAGTTCTTC.

This clone was found once. The chain has TRBV5-6 and TRBJ2-7, with D maybe TRBD1 (6 bases). The CDR3 is 14 amino acids. Looked up from germline, CDR1 is SGHDT and CDR2 is YYEEEE. The V gene lost 2 bases and the J gene lost 0 bases, with 9 bases spanning the gap. The CDR3 loop reads CASSFTGRSYEQYF. The DNA of the CDR3 is TGTGCCAGCAGCTTCACAGGGCGCTCCTACGAGCAGTACTTC.

This sequence joins TRBV5-4 and TRBJ2-3, with D unresolved. The CDR3 runs 13 residues. Germline-derived CDR1 and CDR2 are SGHNT and YYREEE (reference sequence). The ends were cut back, 4 bases at V and 3 bases at J, with 9 bases in the middle. The CDR3 spells CASSPGRTDTQYF. CDR3 bases: TGTGCCAGCAGCCCCGGGCGAACAGATACGCAGTATTTT.

This chain links TRBV27 with TRBJ1-2, with D maybe TRBD1 (5 bases). The CDR3 is 16 residues long. Germline V gives CDR1 MNHEY, CDR2 SMNVEV (reference sequence). With 3 bases removed from V and 1 base from J, the gap between germline ends came to 15 bases. The CDR3 DNA is TGTGCCAGCAGTTTGGTGAGGGGCCCCAATAACTATGGCTACACCTTC. Its protein product is CASSLVRGPNNYGYTF.

The chain has TRBV5-1 and TRBJ1-5; D is unresolved. CDR3 size: 15 residues. In germline, CDR1 is SGHRS, CDR2 YFSETQ. V shed 5 bases and J shed 0 bases, with 12 bases lying between them. CDR3 loop: CASRPSPNSNQPQHF. The CDR3 DNA follows: TGCGCCAGCAGACCCTCCCCGAATAGCAATCAGCCCCAGCATTTT.

V usage is TRBV27 and J usage is TRBJ2-2; 8 bases fit TRBD1. Germline V gene sequence: CDR1 MNHEY, CDR2 SMNVEV (reference sequence). V dropped 2 bases and J dropped 6; count of bases not matched to a gene: 5. The CDR3 consists of 15 residues. The CDR3 spells CASSLKQGVAGELFF. In nucleotides, the CDR3 is TGTGCCAGCAGTTTAAAACAGGGGGTCGCCGGGGAGCTGTTTTTT.

J is TRBJ2-7 and V is TRBV29-1; a weak D match, TRBD2 (6 bases). Germline loops: CDR1 SQVTM, CDR2 ANQGSEA. The CDR3 has 13 amino acids. V shed 1 base and J shed 2 bases, with 9 bases lying between them. Here the CDR3 DNA reads TGCAGCGTTGAAGGACTAGTCCCCTACGAGCAGTACTTC. Protein product: CSVEGLVPYEQYF.

This sequence joins TRBV7-9 and TRBJ2-1; 8 positions match TRBD2. The CDR3 is 15 residues long. Trimming at V came to 3 bases and at J to 1 base, leaving 2 bases not matched to a gene. CDR1 SEHNR and CDR2 FQNEAQ come from the germline V gene (reference sequence). CDR3 residues: CASSLREASYNEQFF. As DNA, the CDR3 is TGTGCCAGCAGCTTGCGGGAGGCTTCCTACAATGAGCAGTTCTTC.

The chain joins TRBV28 to TRBJ2-7, with unresolved D. The germline gives CDR1 MDHEN, CDR2 SYDVKM. V gave up 6 bases and J gave up 1 base, with 7 bases separating them. This CDR3 has 12 residues. The CDR3 coding sequence is TGTGCCAGCAGCTTGGCTTCCTACGAGCAGTACTTC. Residues: CASSLASYEQYF.

This clone has only one observation. J is TRBJ1-1 and V is TRBV2; the D gene is possibly TRBD1 (6 bases). Trimming removed 7 bases at V and 2 bases at J, with 14 bases between. The CDR3 loop spans 14 amino acids. The germline gives CDR1 SNHLY, CDR2 FYNNEI. CDR3 nucleotides: TGTGCCAGCAAAGGGGGGGCCCGTAACACTGAAGCTTTCTTT. It is translated as CASKGGARNTEAFF.

This chain uses TRBV28 with TRBJ2-2, with D hard to call. Germline loops: CDR1 MDHEN, CDR2 SYDVKM. The ends were cut back, 2 bases at V and 6 bases at J, with 7 bases in the middle. There are 13 residues in the CDR3. CDR3 sequence (DNA): TGTGCCAGCAGTTTAACCCGGGCCGGGGAGCTGTTTTTT. As protein: CASSLTRAGELFF.

The chain is built from TRBV24-1 and TRBJ1-2; unclear D gene. From germline, CDR1 is KGHDR and CDR2 SFDVKD. The CDR3 runs to 16 residues. V lost 7 bases and J 4 bases, leaving 21 bases between the germline ends. The CDR3 bases are TGTGCCACCAGCACAGCGCCGGCTGCCGATTTCTATGGCTACACCTTC. Translating it yields CATSTAPAADFYGYTF.

V and J are TRBV18 and TRBJ2-7; 7 positions agree with TRBD2. This CDR3 contains 15 residues. Germline CDR1 KGHSH, CDR2 LQKENI. V shed 0 bases and J 3 bases; nucleotides not matched to a gene: 5. The CDR3 loop is CASSPPGSGYYEQYF. The CDR3 DNA sequence: TGTGCCAGCTCACCACCGGGTAGCGGGTACTACGAGCAGTACTTC.

The chain couples TRBV6-5 to TRBJ1-1; D ambiguous. This CDR3 is 10 amino acids long. V was shortened by 7 bases and J by 10 bases, with 10 bases between the two germline ends. CDR1 and CDR2 from the germline V gene are MNHEY and SVGAGI. The CDR3, as DNA: TGTGCCAGCACGGCAGGTGCAGCTTTCTTT. Protein product: CASTAGAAFF.

The gene calls are TRBV7-6 and TRBJ2-7; D is perhaps TRBD1 (5 bases). The CDR3 is made up of 11 amino acids. Trimming pared 2 bases from V and 11 bases from J, leaving 10 bases between. CDR1 and CDR2 from the germline V gene are SGHVS and FNYEAQ. CDR3 DNA sequence: TGTGCCAGCAGCTTAATCCAAGGGGAGTACTTC. As protein: CASSLIQGEYF.